The clone carrying this T cell receptor (beta chain) was observed at least ten times. Antigen specificity is unknown. Quantitative barcoded 5'-RACE was used to prepare TCR beta libraries. TCRdb reprocessed the 5' RACE reads with MiXCR, giving one entry per CDR3 protein. The sample holds a few hundred thousand distinct CDR3 sequences, approximately 17% seen once. The data originate from a study of CD8 T cells in ankylosing spondylitis. Study-wide results and caveats: Reportedly, disease-linked clones are significantly enriched in ankylosing spondylitis patients' matched synovial fluid. Seemingly distinctive of ankylosing spondylitis blood was a TCR beta motif formed by eight highly homologous variants.

Germline values: CDR1 SQVTM, CDR2 ANQGSEA. CDR3 length: 13 residues. The germline V and J ends were trimmed by 3 bases and 4 bases, with 12 bases remaining between them. This clonotype originated in a male donor with ankylosing spondylitis. Sequenced sample: blood, either unsorted or a sorted T cell fraction (not recorded which). The chain combines TRBV29-1 with TRBJ1-2; tentatively, D is TRBD1 (5 bases). The CDR3 nucleotides read TGCAGCGTTGAGTCAAGGGGCGGCTATGGCTACACCTTC. It specifies CSVESRGGYGYTF.